The 21 T cell receptor beta chains reported below all come from one sample, sequenced in a study of T cell responses to AZD1222 COVID-19 vaccine. Method: immunoSEQ multiplex PCR; TCRdb's copy keeps in-frame clones and lacks some. The sample holds tens of thousands of clones, about 83% seen once. Sequenced here: peripheral blood, sampled on day 0 of AZD1222 vaccination. Receptors were obtained from an adult in good health.

The chain joins TRBV13 to TRBJ1-6; D gene unclear. Trimming took 0 bases from V and 3 from J, leaving 6 bases between them. Germline assignment: CDR1 PRHDT and CDR2 FYEKMQ (reference sequence). This CDR3 is built from 15 residues. The CDR3 bases are TGTGCCAGCAGCTTAGGTCGGAACTATAATTCACCCCTCCACTTT. Its protein is CASSLGRNYNSPLHF. The whole variable domain, filled in from reference TRBV13 and TRBJ1-6, reads AAGVIQSPRHLIKEKRETATLKCYPIPRHDTVYWYQQGPGQDPQFLISFYEKMQSDKGSIPDRFSAQQFSDYHSELNMSSLELGDSALYFCASSLGRNYNSPLHFGNGTRLTVT.

The V call is TRBV7-2, the J call TRBJ1-2; no reliable D call. Germline V CDR1 and CDR2: SGHTA, FQGNSA. V shed 4 bases and J shed 4 bases, with 19 bases lying between them. CDR3 length equals 16 residues. The CDR3 here is CASSSGGLGNFYGYTF. CDR3 in DNA: TGTGCCAGCAGCTCCGGAGGTCTGGGAAACTTCTATGGCTACACCTTC. The full variable domain, with the rest looked up from reference TRBV7-2 and TRBJ1-2, is GAGVSQSPSNKVTEKGKDVELRCDPISGHTALYWYRQSLGQGLEFLIYFQGNSAPDKSGLPSDRFSAERTGGSVSTLTIQRTQQEDSAVYLCASSSGGLGNFYGYTFGSGTRLTVV.

The chain uses TRBV5-1 and TRBJ1-4, with 7 nucleotides matching TRBD1. The V gene's germline CDR1 is SGHRS and CDR2 YFSETQ. With 4 bases clipped from V and 8 bases from J, the junction kept 5 bases outside the gene matches. The CDR3 covers 13 residues. CDR3 sequence: CASSGSTGEKLFF. The CDR3 DNA reads TGCGCCAGCAGCGGCTCGACAGGGGAAAAACTGTTTTTT.

The genes are TRBV5-1 and TRBJ2-1; D possibly matches TRBD1 or TRBD2 (6 bases each). The CDR3 is 15 amino acids. The V gene lost 2 bases and the J gene lost 2 bases, with 11 bases spanning the gap. Germline CDR1 SGHRS, CDR2 YFSETQ. The CDR3, as DNA: TGCGCCAGCAGCTTTACCGGGGGCCCCTACAATGAGCAGTTCTTC. Residues: CASSFTGGPYNEQFF.

The rearrangement links TRBV7-6 to TRBJ2-2; TRBD1 might be the D (5 bases). The V end was cut by 3 bases, the J end by 6 bases, with 14 bases between. This CDR3 has 15 amino acids. Germline assignment: CDR1 SGHVS and CDR2 FNYEAQ. The CDR3 loop is CASSLGRAPSGELFF. CDR3 bases: TGTGCCAGCAGCTTGGGCAGGGCCCCCTCCGGGGAGCTGTTTTTT. Full variable domain (missing parts from reference TRBV7-6 and TRBJ2-2): GAGVSQSPRYKVTKRGQDVALRCDPISGHVSLYWYRQALGQGPEFLTYFNYEAQQDKSGLPNDRFSAERPEGSISTLTIQRTEQRDSAMYRCASSLGRAPSGELFFGEGSRLTVL.

In this sample, this clone turned up a few times. The chain recombines TRBV6-4 with TRBJ1-1; D uncertain. V lost 2 bases to trimming and J lost 2 bases, with 6 bases between them. The CDR3 extends over 13 amino acids. Looked up from germline, CDR1 is MRHNA and CDR2 is SNTAGT. The CDR3, as DNA: TGTGCCAGCAGTGACAAGGGTAACACTGAAGCTTTCTTT. The encoded protein is CASSDKGNTEAFF.

J is TRBJ1-2 and V is TRBV14, with D perhaps matching TRBD1 (5 bases). This CDR3 is built from 12 residues. Germline CDR1 is SGHDN and CDR2 is FVKESK. Between the trimmed V and J ends, which lost 5 bases and 14 bases, there was a span of 18 bases. This chain's CDR3 is CASSKGVQVPTF. The CDR3 DNA sequence: TGTGCCAGCAGCAAAGGGGTTCAGGTGCCGACCTTC. The whole variable domain, filled in from reference TRBV14 and TRBJ1-2, reads EAGVTQFPSHSVIEKGQTVTLRCDPISGHDNLYWYRRVMGKEIKFLLHFVKESKQDESGMPNNRFLAERTGGTYSTLKVQPAELEDSGVYFCASSKGVQVPTFGSGTRLTVV.

The rearrangement uses TRBV7-2 and TRBJ2-7, with 8 bases aligning to TRBD2. V dropped 0 bases and J dropped 2; count of bases not matched to a gene: 3. Germline CDR1 SGHTA, CDR2 FQGNSA. There are 15 residues in the CDR3. CDR3 sequence: CASSLAGTSTYEQYF. CDR3 sequence (DNA): TGTGCCAGCAGCTTAGCAGGGACTAGTACCTACGAGCAGTACTTC. The whole variable domain, remainder taken from reference TRBV7-2 and TRBJ2-7, is GAGVSQSPSNKVTEKGKDVELRCDPISGHTALYWYRQSLGQGLEFLIYFQGNSAPDKSGLPSDRFSAERTGGSVSTLTIQRTQQEDSAVYLCASSLAGTSTYEQYFGPGTRLTVT.

J is TRBJ2-7 and V is TRBV7-2, with unresolved D. Germline values: CDR1 SGHTA, CDR2 FQGNSA. V dropped 1 base and J dropped 6 bases, with 10 bases sitting between them. The CDR3 has 13 residues. In DNA form, the CDR3 reads TGTGCCAGCAGCTTAGGGTCCACTCCCGAGCAGTACTTC. Translating gives CASSLGSTPEQYF.

The chain links TRBV10-3 to TRBJ2-1, with TRBD2 matching over 8 bases. The CDR3 totals 15 residues. Looked up from germline, CDR1 is ENHRY and CDR2 is SYGVKD. The V gene end was trimmed by 6 bases and the J gene end by 2 bases; junction bases not matched to a gene: 6. The CDR3 DNA reads TGTGCCATCAGGGGGCGGGAGGCAACCTACAATGAGCAGTTCTTC. This translates into CAIRGREATYNEQFF.

The V call is TRBV19, the J call TRBJ1-1; 7 nucleotides align to TRBD1. There are 16 residues in the CDR3. After removal of 7 bases from V and 5 bases from J, the junction contained 16 bases not matched to a gene. CDR1 is LNHDA, CDR2 SQIVND, per germline (reference sequence). The chain's CDR3 is CASTLGEEGARTEAFF. In DNA, the CDR3 is TGTGCCAGTACCCTGGGAGAGGAGGGGGCAAGGACTGAAGCTTTCTTT. The variable domain in full, completed from reference TRBV19 and TRBJ1-1, reads DGGITQSPKYLFRKEGQNVTLSCEQNLNHDAMYWYRQDPGQGLRLIYYSQIVNDFQKGDIAEGYSVSREKKESFPLTVTSAQKNPTAFYLCASTLGEEGARTEAFFGQGTRLTVV.

The gene calls are TRBV7-9 and TRBJ1-6; no definite D call. Per the germline V gene, CDR1 is SEHNR and CDR2 is FQNEAQ (reference sequence). Trimming cost V 3 bases and J 10 bases, with 10 bases left between them. The CDR3 contains 13 residues. CDR3 protein: CASSLEDGSPLHF. The CDR3 nucleotides read TGTGCCAGCAGCTTGGAAGACGGATCACCCCTCCACTTT.

V usage is TRBV19 and J usage is TRBJ2-6, with D tentatively TRBD1 (5 bases). The CDR3 covers 15 residues. Trimming removed 5 bases from V and 3 bases from J, with 11 bases in between. Germline V gene lookup returns CDR1 LNHDA and CDR2 SQIVND (reference sequence). The CDR3, as DNA: TGTGCCAGTAGTGTCTCCAGGGTTGGGGCCAACGTCCTGACTTTC. This gives the protein CASSVSRVGANVLTF.

The chain recombines TRBV2 with TRBJ2-1; possible D gene TRBD1, 6 bases. The CDR3 spans 14 residues. The ends were cut back, 8 bases at V and 4 bases at J, with 15 bases in the middle. The germline V gene encodes CDR1 SNHLY and CDR2 FYNNEI. CDR3 sequence (DNA): TGTGCCAGCTCTCCCCGGACAGCATACAATGAGCAGTTCTTC. This translates into CASSPRTAYNEQFF. Drawing the rest from reference TRBV2 and TRBJ2-1, the complete variable domain is EPEVTQTPSHQVTQMGQEVILRCVPISNHLYFYWYRQILGQKVEFLVSFYNNEISEKSEIFDDQFSVERPDGSNFTLKIRSTKLEDSAMYFCASSPRTAYNEQFFGPGTRLTVL.

The chain is built from TRBV14 and TRBJ2-5; D is tentatively TRBD1 or TRBD2 (6 bases each). V was trimmed by 0 bases and J by 5 bases, leaving 16 bases between them. This CDR3 has 16 residues. Germline CDR1 and CDR2: SGHDN and FVKESK. This chain's CDR3 is CASSQEGGKVRETQYF. The DNA for the CDR3 is TGTGCCAGCAGCCAAGAAGGGGGGAAAGTACGGGAGACCCAGTACTTC. Combining the CDR3 with reference TRBV14 and TRBJ2-5 gives the whole variable domain EAGVTQFPSHSVIEKGQTVTLRCDPISGHDNLYWYRRVMGKEIKFLLHFVKESKQDESGMPNNRFLAERTGGTYSTLKVQPAELEDSGVYFCASSQEGGKVRETQYFGPGTRLLVL.

The rearrangement joins TRBV6-1 to TRBJ1-5; D remains ambiguous. The V end lost 0 bases, the J end lost 9 bases, and 3 bases lay between the germline ends. Germline V gene lookup returns CDR1 MNHNS and CDR2 SASEGT. The CDR3 extends over 11 amino acids. The CDR3 sequence: CASSEARPQHF. The CDR3, as DNA: TGTGCCAGCAGTGAAGCAAGGCCCCAGCATTTT.

This chain uses TRBV27 with TRBJ1-1, with D maybe TRBD1 (5 bases). This CDR3 has 14 residues. V was pared by 3 bases and J by 4 bases, with 12 bases between. Germline CDR1 is MNHEY and CDR2 is SMNVEV (reference sequence). CDR3 sequence reads: CASSFFGGGTEAFF. The CDR3 DNA follows: TGTGCCAGCAGTTTCTTTGGGGGTGGCACTGAAGCTTTCTTT.

The rearrangement uses TRBV10-2 and TRBJ2-5; tentative D call: TRBD2 (5 bases). CDR3 length: 15 amino acids. Germline CDR1 reads WSHSY; CDR2 reads SAAADI. With 6 bases removed from V and 4 bases from J, the gap between germline ends came to 18 bases. The CDR3 is CASSLLVGGPETQYF. The CDR3 bases are TGCGCCAGCAGCCTATTAGTCGGAGGCCCAGAGACCCAGTACTTC.

For this clone: The CDR3 does not end in the conserved phenylalanine or tryptophan, so this is likely a read error. No DNA is shown, since the ends of the CDR3 on it are uncertain; the CDR3 is the one TCRdb lists. The genes are TRBV19 and TRBJ1-1. Germline V gives CDR1 LNHDA, CDR2 SQIVND (reference sequence). The CDR3 spans 15 amino acids, including both terminal residues. CDR3 sequence: CASSRETGPLLSMMT.

The CDR3 is CAWTLTAAGYPGELFF. CDR3 DNA: TGTGCCTGGACCCTCACCGCCGCAGGGTACCCCGGGGAGCTGTTTTTT. The V and J genes are TRBV30 and TRBJ2-2, with D perhaps TRBD1 (5 bases). The CDR3 contains 16 residues. The V and J ends lost 4 bases and 6 bases respectively, with 21 bases between them. Germline CDR1 is GTSNPN and CDR2 is SVGIG (reference sequence).

The chain recombines TRBV19 with TRBJ2-1; 10 bases agree with TRBD1. Germline trimming cut 5 bases from V and 3 bases from J; bases unmatched to any gene: 13. The CDR3 spans 18 residues. CDR1 LNHDA and CDR2 SQIVND come from the germline V gene (reference sequence). The CDR3 DNA reads TGTGCCAGTAGTCGAAAGGGGGAACGGGACAGGGGCTACAATGAGCAGTTCTTC. Encoded protein: CASSRKGERDRGYNEQFF.